This T cell receptor beta chain originates from a study of PD-1 blockade in classical Hodgkin lymphoma. Sequencing was performed with immunoSEQ multiplex PCR; in TCRdb, only in-frame clones are kept and a portion is missing. This table has 90,000 to 120,000 clones, 80% to 90% appearing once. Brentuximab vedotin exposure varied among the patients, all of whom had relapsed after autologous stem cell transplantation. A word on this clone: Other DNA sequences of this sample code for an identical CDR3.

Looked up from germline, CDR1 is LGHNA and CDR2 is YNFKEQ. CDR3 size: 16 residues. V was trimmed by 0 bases and J by 4 bases, leaving 13 bases between them. The material sequenced was peripheral blood mononuclear cells (PBMCs), taken before the second cycle of nivolumab. The TCR originated in a human donor with classical Hodgkin lymphoma. The gene calls are TRBV4-2 and TRBJ1-5; D is undetermined. The CDR3 sequence: CASSQDPQEPNQPQHF. The CDR3 DNA reads as TGTGCCAGCAGCCAAGATCCCCAGGAGCCTAATCAGCCCCAGCATTTT.